These 4 T cell receptor beta chains were all obtained from the same sample, sequenced in a study of Tregs in tolerant kidney transplant recipients. Recipient PBMCs carried a CFSE label and met irradiated graft donor PBMCs for five to seven days before FACS sorting. Assay: immunoSEQ multiplex PCR; the TCRdb copy retains only in-frame clones and omits some. This table holds more than 2,500 clones. No antigens are known for them. This material consisted of CD8+ T cells from blood cultured with allogeneic cells, taken before the transplant. Source of these receptors: a human patient who received a combined kidney and bone marrow transplant.

As concerns this clone: The read gets to within 3 residues of the CDR3 end, and the germline J gene fills in the rest. This chain uses TRBV6-2 or TRBV6-3 with TRBJ1-1; the D gene is possibly TRBD1 (6 bases). CDR3 size: 14 residues. The V and J ends lost 9 bases and 1 base respectively, with 15 bases between them. CDR1 and CDR2 (germline): MNHEY, SVGEGT. CDR3 loop: CASFLGARNTEAFF. The DNA read from the CDR3 is TGTGCCAGTTTTCTGGGGGCCCGGAACACTGAA.

Its frequency marks this clone as large. The read gets to within 3 residues of the CDR3 end, and the germline J gene fills in the rest. The chain employs TRBV29-1 and TRBJ2-1; the D is unclear. With 3 bases removed from V and 5 bases from J, the gap between germline ends came to 8 bases. The CDR3 spans 12 residues. Per the germline V gene, CDR1 is SQVTM and CDR2 is ANQGSEA. The sequenced part of the CDR3 DNA is TGCAGCGTTGACAGGATAAACAATGAG. This sequence encodes CSVDRINNE. The complete CDR3 protein is CSVDRINNEQFF.

In regard to this clone: The CDR3 extends 3 residues past the end of the read, so its final part is completed from the germline J gene. The chain is built from TRBV4-1 and TRBJ2-7; 9 bases agree with TRBD1. CDR1 is MGHRA, CDR2 YSYEKL, per germline. The CDR3 consists of 14 residues. V shed 4 bases and J 5 bases; nucleotides not matched to a gene: 6. The CDR3 protein is CASSPRDRDNEQYF. The sequenced CDR3 bases are TGCGCCAGCAGCCCCCGGGACAGGGACAACGAG.

Frequency places this clone as large. The read terminates 3 residues ahead of where the CDR3 ends, so the germline J gene completes it. The chain links TRBV7-8 to TRBJ2-2; D is uncertain. The germline gives CDR1 SGHVS, CDR2 FQNEAQ. V was pared by 1 base and J by 4 bases, with 10 bases between. The CDR3 is 15 residues long. Partial CDR3 DNA: TGTGCCAGCAGCTTAGAGGTATCCAGCACCGGGGAG. Protein: CASSLEVSSTGE. The complete CDR3 protein is CASSLEVSSTGELFF. Full variable domain (remainder filled in from reference TRBV7-8 and TRBJ2-2): GAGVSQSPRYKVAKRGQDVALRCDPISGHVSLFWYQQALGQGPEFLTYFQNEAQLDKSGLPSDRFFAERPEGSVSTLKIQRTQQEDSAVYLCASSLEVSSTGELFFGEGSRLTVL.